The 20 T cell receptor beta chains given below trace back to one sample, sequenced in a study of PD-1 blockade in classical Hodgkin lymphoma. Time point noted: cycle 4 day 1 (C4D1), after more than five weeks of nivolumab. The patients all showed relapse after autologous stem cell transplantation, while their brentuximab vedotin exposure varied. The protocol was immunoSEQ multiplex PCR, while the TCRdb copy is restricted to in-frame clones and leaves out a portion. This repertoire shows about 21,000 clones, 80% found once; its top ten account for around a fifth. The material sequenced was peripheral blood mononuclear cells (PBMCs), taken before the fourth cycle of nivolumab. These receptors were collected from a human donor with classical Hodgkin lymphoma.

V is TRBV10-3 and J is TRBJ1-2; D may be TRBD1 (6 bases). The CDR3 is made up of 15 amino acids. The germline gives CDR1 ENHRY, CDR2 SYGVKD. V shed 7 bases and J shed 7 bases, with 22 bases lying between them. This CDR3 is CAIKRARGFIGGYTF. Written as DNA, the CDR3 is TGTGCCATCAAGAGGGCCAGGGGATTTATTGGTGGCTACACCTTC.

This clone has a single count. V and J are TRBV12-5 and TRBJ1-4; D possibly corresponds to TRBD1 (5 bases). This CDR3 has 20 residues. Trimming shortened V by 6 bases and J by 0 bases, and 26 bases separated the two germline ends. Germline V gives CDR1 LGHNT, CDR2 FRNRAP. CDR3 loop: CASGRDSRKTLYTTNEKLFF. CDR3 DNA sequence: TGTGCTAGTGGACGTGACAGCAGGAAGACCTTATATACAACTAATGAAAAACTGTTTTTT.

By share of the sample, this clone is medium-sized. The DNA for the CDR3 is TGTGCCGCTTCCCGGACTAGGGGTGAGGGTGAGCAGTTCTTC. Translation gives CAASRTRGEGEQFF. The chain employs TRBV11-2 and TRBJ2-1, with 7 nucleotides matching TRBD2. The CDR3 consists of 14 residues. CDR1 SGHAT and CDR2 FQNNGV come from the germline V gene. Unmatched junction bases numbered 16, after V lost 11 bases and J lost 9 bases.

This chain connects TRBV15 to TRBJ1-2; a weak D match, TRBD1 (6 bases). This CDR3 spans 14 amino acids. The V and J ends lost 0 bases and 5 bases respectively, with 10 bases between them. The germline V gene has CDR1 LNHNV and CDR2 YYDKDF (reference sequence). The chain's CDR3 is CATSREGAGYGYTF. The DNA of the CDR3 is TGTGCCACCAGCAGAGAGGGGGCAGGGTATGGCTACACCTTC.

This clone is a singleton in its sample. Here the CDR3 reads CASSPPGRDTQYF. Written as DNA, the CDR3 is TGTGCCAGCAGTCCACCAGGCAGAGATACGCAGTATTTT. The genes are TRBV6-5 and TRBJ2-3; the D is unclear. Germline V lookup: CDR1 MNHEY, CDR2 SVGAGI. With 5 bases removed from V and 5 bases from J, the gap between germline ends came to 11 bases. The CDR3 loop spans 13 amino acids.

The V and J genes are TRBV7-2 and TRBJ2-5; D may be TRBD2 (5 bases). Germline V CDR1 and CDR2: SGHTA, FQGNSA. V lost 2 bases, J lost 1 base, and 17 bases lay in between. The CDR3 covers 17 residues. The CDR3 DNA reads TGTGCCAGCAGCTTAAGGGTAAGTGGCGGGTCCCAAGAGACCCAGTACTTC. Translated: CASSLRVSGGSQETQYF.

This chain joins TRBV5-6 and TRBJ2-6; D unresolved. V lost 1 base to trimming and J lost 0 bases, with 11 bases between them. Germline CDR1 is SGHDT and CDR2 is YYEEEE. The CDR3 totals 17 residues. The CDR3 protein is CASSLIGSYSGANVLTF. CDR3 nucleotide sequence: TGTGCCAGCAGCTTGATAGGGTCCTACTCTGGGGCCAACGTCCTGACTTTC. The variable domain in full, completed from reference TRBV5-6 and TRBJ2-6, reads DAGVTQSPTHLIKTRGQQVTLRCSPKSGHDTVSWYQQALGQGPQFIFQYYEEEERQRGNFPDRFSGHQFPNYSSELNVNALLLGDSALYLCASSLIGSYSGANVLTFGAGSRLTVL.

V usage is TRBV5-1 and J usage is TRBJ1-4; D might be TRBD1 (5 bases). Trimming cost V 5 bases and J 13 bases, with 12 bases left between them. Germline CDR1 is SGHRS and CDR2 is YFSETQ. The length of the CDR3 is 11 residues. CDR3 loop: CASRGVFRLFF. In DNA, the CDR3 is TGCGCCAGCAGGGGGGTCTTTAGACTGTTTTTT.

The genes are TRBV27 and TRBJ2-1; the D is unclear. The V end was cut by 5 bases, the J end by 1 base, with 6 bases between. Germline CDR1 MNHEY, CDR2 SMNVEV (reference sequence). The CDR3 sequence is 13 residues long. The CDR3 DNA follows: TGTGCCAGCAGTGGTCTGTCCTACAATGAGCAGTTCTTC. Translating it yields CASSGLSYNEQFF.

The CDR3 DNA sequence: TGTGCCAGCAGCTTAGGGTACGGTGGATGGGCTTTCTTT. Residues: CASSLGYGGWAFF. This chain links TRBV7-9 with TRBJ1-1; unclear D gene. Germline V gives CDR1 SEHNR, CDR2 FQNEAQ (reference sequence). The CDR3 runs to 13 residues. The V end lost 1 base, the J end lost 11 bases, and 14 bases lay between the germline ends.

V gene TRBV6-1 combines with J gene TRBJ2-7; no firm D call. Germline V gene data show CDR1 as MNHNS and CDR2 as SASEGT. V lost 7 bases and J 6 bases, leaving 13 bases between the germline ends. The CDR3 extends over 12 amino acids. The CDR3 here is CASTTHYGEQYV. The CDR3 region has the DNA TGTGCCAGCACCACTCATTACGGCGAGCAGTACGTC.

V gene TRBV7-6 combines with J gene TRBJ2-5, with 14 bases that match TRBD2. Germline CDR1 SGHVS, CDR2 FNYEAQ. V was clipped by 4 bases and J by 5 bases; unmatched bases: 15. The CDR3 sequence is 19 residues long. CDR3 region: CASSSTSGRAGDPRETQYF. Written as DNA, the CDR3 is TGTGCCAGCAGCTCGACTAGCGGGAGGGCTGGGGACCCAAGGGAGACCCAGTACTTC.

The chain has TRBV5-1 and TRBJ2-5; D is uncertain. V lost 2 bases and J 3 bases, leaving 5 bases between the germline ends. The germline V gene has CDR1 SGHRS and CDR2 YFSETQ. CDR3 length: 12 residues. DNA of the CDR3: TGCGCCAGCAGCTTTGCCAAAGAGACCCAGTACTTC. Translation: CASSFAKETQYF.

This clone was counted only a few times. The genes are TRBV27 and TRBJ2-7, with D perhaps matching TRBD1 (6 bases). Germline values: CDR1 MNHEY, CDR2 SMNVEV (reference sequence). The CDR3 totals 15 residues. The V gene lost 5 bases and the J gene lost 3 bases, with 17 bases spanning the gap. CDR3 residues: CASSTPDRKIYEQYV. CDR3 DNA: TGTGCCAGCAGTACCCCGGACAGAAAAATCTACGAGCAGTACGTC.

The chain combines TRBV28 with TRBJ2-6; D remains ambiguous. This CDR3 contains 16 residues. The ends were cut back, 2 bases at V and 0 bases at J, with 8 bases in the middle. Per the germline V gene, CDR1 is MDHEN and CDR2 is SYDVKM. The CDR3 loop reads CASSLVGSSGANVLTF. CDR3 in DNA: TGTGCCAGCAGTTTAGTCGGCAGCTCTGGGGCCAACGTCCTGACTTTC.

The chain couples TRBV5-6 to TRBJ2-7; D remains unclear. Germline V gene sequence: CDR1 SGHDT, CDR2 YYEEEE. This CDR3 is 15 amino acids long. Trimming took off 6 bases at V and 3 bases at J, with 19 bases between the two ends. The CDR3 loop is CASNSPSRFLYEQYV. DNA of the CDR3: TGTGCCAGCAACTCTCCGTCCCGCTTCCTCTACGAGCAGTACGTC.

V gene TRBV6-1 combines with J gene TRBJ2-3; no definite D call. Germline CDR1 is MNHNS and CDR2 is SASEGT. Trimming removed 3 bases from V and 4 bases from J, with 11 bases in between. The CDR3 contains 14 residues. The DNA of the CDR3 is TGTGCCAGCAGTGACTCCGCCCCGCCAGATACGCAGTATTTT. The encoded protein is CASSDSAPPDTQYF.

This clone came up a few times. The chain uses TRBV30 and TRBJ1-1, with D possibly TRBD1 on 5 matching bases. The CDR3 sequence is 14 residues long. Germline V gene data show CDR1 as GTSNPN and CDR2 as SVGIG (reference sequence). V lost 0 bases and J lost 5, with 13 bases in between. The CDR3 sequence: CAWSVTGGRTEAFF. In DNA form, the CDR3 reads TGTGCCTGGAGTGTTACGGGGGGAAGGACTGAAGCTTTCTTT.

This chain uses TRBV19 with TRBJ2-1, with D perhaps assigned TRBD1 or TRBD2 (6 bases each). The CDR3 is made up of 19 amino acids. Trimming stripped 3 bases from V and 6 bases from J, with 27 bases between. Germline loops: CDR1 LNHDA, CDR2 SQIVND (reference sequence). The CDR3 region is CASSIWWDTSEGRSNEQFF. CDR3 in DNA: TGTGCCAGTAGTATTTGGTGGGACACCTCGGAAGGGAGGTCCAATGAGCAGTTCTTC.

This chain joins TRBV11-2 and TRBJ2-2; no reliable D call. The V end lost 5 bases, the J end lost 6 bases, and 7 bases lay between the germline ends. CDR1 is SGHAT, CDR2 FQNNGV, per germline. This CDR3 is 12 amino acids long. CDR3: CASSPHPGELFF. The CDR3 DNA is TGTGCCAGCAGCCCCCACCCCGGGGAGCTGTTTTTT.